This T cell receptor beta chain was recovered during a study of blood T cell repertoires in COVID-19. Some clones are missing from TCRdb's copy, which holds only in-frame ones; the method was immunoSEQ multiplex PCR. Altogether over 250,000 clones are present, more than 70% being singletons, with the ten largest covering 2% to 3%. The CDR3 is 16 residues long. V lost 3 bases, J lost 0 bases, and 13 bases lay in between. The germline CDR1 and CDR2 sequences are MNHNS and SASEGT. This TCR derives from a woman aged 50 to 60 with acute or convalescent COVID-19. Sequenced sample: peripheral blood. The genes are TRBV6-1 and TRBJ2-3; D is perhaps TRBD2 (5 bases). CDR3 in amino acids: CASSDYQRTSTDTQYF. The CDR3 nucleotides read TGTGCCAGCAGTGATTACCAGCGGACTAGCACAGATACGCAGTATTTT.